Following are 3 T cell receptor beta chains from one sample sequenced in a study of cytomegalovirus exposure and HLA in healthy donors. The PCR contained 60 Vbeta and 13 Jbeta primers. The data were produced by immunoSEQ multiplex PCR, yet TCRdb's version contains in-frame clones alone and is incomplete. This table holds about 140,000 clones, roughly three quarters found once. Sequencing input: PBMCs. The origin of the receptors is a female donor in good health and CMV-seronegative.

In its sample, this clone was seen once. The chain carries TRBV7-6 and TRBJ1-1, with 8 nucleotides matching TRBD1. V was clipped by 2 bases and J by 8 bases; unmatched bases: 7. The length of the CDR3 is 14 residues. Germline V gene data show CDR1 as SGHVS and CDR2 as FNYEAQ. CDR3: CASSLSGGDREAFF. The DNA of the CDR3 is TGTGCCAGCAGCTTATCCGGTGGGGACAGGGAAGCTTTCTTT.

This clone was counted once. The chain recombines TRBV5-4 with TRBJ2-5; a possible D gene is TRBD2 (7 bases). The CDR3 is 18 amino acids. Germline V gene lookup returns CDR1 SGHNT and CDR2 YYREEE (reference sequence). V lost 1 base and J 4 bases, leaving 23 bases between the germline ends. This CDR3 reads CASSLPQGLGGRRETQYF. In DNA, the CDR3 is TGTGCCAGCAGCTTGCCCCAGGGACTCGGGGGGCGCCGAGAGACCCAGTACTTC.

The chain links TRBV11-3 to TRBJ2-5, with TRBD1 as a possible D gene (5 bases). This CDR3 contains 18 residues. The V gene's germline CDR1 is SGHNT and CDR2 YENEEA. Trimming took 3 bases from V and 1 from J, leaving 21 bases between them. The CDR3 DNA reads as TGTGCCAGCAGCTTGGGGAACGGTCAGGGCTTGTCCCAAGAGACCCAGTACTTC. Translating it yields CASSLGNGQGLSQETQYF.